The 4 T cell receptor beta chains listed next were all sequenced from one sample in a study of T cells in Graves' hyperthyroidism and ophthalmopathy (dated 2019 in TCRdb). Library preparation was by multiplex PCR. For sequencing, an Illumina HiSeq 2000 was employed. TCR beta CDR3 regions were amplified from RNA transcripts. A first-round RT-PCR of the TCR CDR3 used the HTBI primer set with the Qiagen OneStep RT-PCR kit. Through fastp at Q25 and MiXCR, TCRdb rebuilt clones from the public reads, retaining in-frame beta chains. Entries are consolidated by CDR3 protein sequence, retaining the most common genes and DNA. The sample records some 350,000 distinct CDR3 sequences, 12% to 15% of which are singletons. In total, the top ten clones hold roughly 35% of the sample. The sample taken for sequencing was blood. These receptors were obtained from a woman aged 40 to 50 with Graves' ophthalmopathy.

This clonotype qualifies as medium-sized. The genes are TRBV20-1 and TRBJ2-1; D is uncertain. The CDR3 is 15 amino acids. V lost 4 bases to trimming and J lost 3 bases, with 16 bases between them. Looked up from germline, CDR1 is DFQATT and CDR2 is SNEGSKA (reference sequence). This CDR3 reads CSANERDDGYNEQFF. The CDR3 nucleotides are TGCAGTGCTAACGAGCGAGACGATGGCTACAATGAGCAGTTCTTC.

This clonotype was recorded at least ten times. The V call is TRBV29-1, the J call TRBJ1-1; possible D gene TRBD1, 5 bases. With 8 bases removed from V and 1 base from J, the gap between germline ends came to 11 bases. Per germline, CDR1 SQVTM and CDR2 ANQGSEA. The CDR3 sequence is 12 residues long. CDR3 sequence reads: CSTAGGNTEAFF. Here the CDR3 DNA reads TGCAGCACCGCCGGGGGGAACACTGAAGCTTTCTTT.

This clonotype appeared many times. The chain links TRBV2 to TRBJ2-2; 9 bases match TRBD1. The CDR3 loop spans 14 amino acids. V trimming: 6 bases; J trimming: 6 bases; junction bases outside the gene matches: 5. From germline, CDR1 is SNHLY and CDR2 FYNNEI. The CDR3 is CASRGQGRAGELFF. The DNA of the CDR3 is TGTGCCAGCAGGGGACAGGGCCGGGCCGGGGAGCTGTTTTTT.

This clonotype was recorded many times. The chain has TRBV2 and TRBJ2-2; no definite D call. This CDR3 is 13 amino acids long. In germline, CDR1 is SNHLY, CDR2 FYNNEI. The V and J ends lost 4 bases and 5 bases respectively, with 8 bases between them. This CDR3 reads CASSVPRTGELFF. The DNA for the CDR3 is TGTGCCAGCAGTGTCCCTAGGACCGGGGAGCTGTTTTTT. The full variable domain, rest sourced from reference TRBV2 and TRBJ2-2, is EPEVTQTPSHQVTQMGQEVILRCVPISNHLYFYWYRQILGQKVEFLVSFYNNEISEKSEIFDDQFSVERPDGSNFTLKIRSTKLEDSAMYFCASSVPRTGELFFGEGSRLTVL.